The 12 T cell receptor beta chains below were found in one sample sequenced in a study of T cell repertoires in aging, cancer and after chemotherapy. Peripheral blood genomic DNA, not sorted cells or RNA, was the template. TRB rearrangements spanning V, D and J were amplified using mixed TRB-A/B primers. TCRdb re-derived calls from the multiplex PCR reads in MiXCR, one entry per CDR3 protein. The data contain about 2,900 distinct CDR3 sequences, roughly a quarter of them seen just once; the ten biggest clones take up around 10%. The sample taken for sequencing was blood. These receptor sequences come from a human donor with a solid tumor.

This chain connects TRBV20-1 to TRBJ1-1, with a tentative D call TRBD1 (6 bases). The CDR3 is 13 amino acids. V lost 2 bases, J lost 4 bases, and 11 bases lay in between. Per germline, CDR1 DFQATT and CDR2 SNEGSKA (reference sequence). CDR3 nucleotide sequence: TGCAGTGCTAGATCCGACAGGAGCACTGAAGCTTTCTTT. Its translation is CSARSDRSTEAFF.

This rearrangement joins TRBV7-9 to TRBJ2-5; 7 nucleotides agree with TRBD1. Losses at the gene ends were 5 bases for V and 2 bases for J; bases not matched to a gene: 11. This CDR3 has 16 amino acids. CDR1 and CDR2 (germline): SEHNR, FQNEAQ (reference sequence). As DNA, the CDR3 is TGTGCCAGCAGCCCCCCAACCGGGACAGCACAAGAGACCCAGTACTTC. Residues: CASSPPTGTAQETQYF.

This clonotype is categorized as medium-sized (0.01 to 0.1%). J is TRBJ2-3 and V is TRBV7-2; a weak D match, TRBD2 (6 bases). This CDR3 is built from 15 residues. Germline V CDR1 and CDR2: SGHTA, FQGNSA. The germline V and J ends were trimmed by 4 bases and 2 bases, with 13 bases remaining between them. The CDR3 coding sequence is TGTGCCAGCAGCTACTTGGGGGGATTCACAGATACGCAGTATTTT. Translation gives CASSYLGGFTDTQYF. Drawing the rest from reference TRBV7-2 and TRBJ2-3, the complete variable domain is GAGVSQSPSNKVTEKGKDVELRCDPISGHTALYWYRQSLGQGLEFLIYFQGNSAPDKSGLPSDRFSAERTGGSVSTLTIQRTQQEDSAVYLCASSYLGGFTDTQYFGPGTRLTVL.

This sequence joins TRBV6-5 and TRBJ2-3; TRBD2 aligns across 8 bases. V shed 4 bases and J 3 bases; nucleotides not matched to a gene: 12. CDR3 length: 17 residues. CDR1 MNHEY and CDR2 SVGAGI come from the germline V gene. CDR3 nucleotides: TGTGCCAGCAGTTCCGCCCAGGAGCGGGAGCCAACAGATACGCAGTATTTT. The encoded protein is CASSSAQEREPTDTQYF.

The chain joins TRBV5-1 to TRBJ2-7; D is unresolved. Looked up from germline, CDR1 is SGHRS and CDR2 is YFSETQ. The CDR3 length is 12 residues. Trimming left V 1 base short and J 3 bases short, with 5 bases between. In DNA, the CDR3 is TGCGCCAGCAGCTTGACAAGCTACGAGCAGTACTTC. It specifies CASSLTSYEQYF.

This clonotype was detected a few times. The CDR3 DNA is TGTGCCAGCAGCTTGAACAGGGGGCCAGCTTTCTTT. Protein: CASSLNRGPAFF. The chain is built from TRBV11-1 and TRBJ1-1; 9 bases are a match to TRBD1. CDR1 SGHAT and CDR2 FQDESV come from the germline V gene (reference sequence). The V and J ends lost 3 bases and 10 bases, in that order; junction bases with no gene match: 3. This CDR3 is 12 amino acids long.

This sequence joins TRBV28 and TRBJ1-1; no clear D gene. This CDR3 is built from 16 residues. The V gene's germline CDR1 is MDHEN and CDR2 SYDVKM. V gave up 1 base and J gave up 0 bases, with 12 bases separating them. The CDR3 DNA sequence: TGTGCCAGCAGTTTATTCAAGGTCAGATTGAACACTGAAGCTTTCTTT. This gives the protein CASSLFKVRLNTEAFF.

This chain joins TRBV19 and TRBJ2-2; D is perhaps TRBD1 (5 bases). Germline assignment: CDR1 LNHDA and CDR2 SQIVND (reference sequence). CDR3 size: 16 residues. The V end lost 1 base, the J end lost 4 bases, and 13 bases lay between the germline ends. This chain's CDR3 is CASSIGAGWRTGELFF. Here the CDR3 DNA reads TGTGCCAGTAGTATAGGGGCAGGGTGGCGCACCGGGGAGCTGTTTTTT. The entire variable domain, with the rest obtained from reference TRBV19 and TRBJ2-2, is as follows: DGGITQSPKYLFRKEGQNVTLSCEQNLNHDAMYWYRQDPGQGLRLIYYSQIVNDFQKGDIAEGYSVSREKKESFPLTVTSAQKNPTAFYLCASSIGAGWRTGELFFGEGSRLTVL.

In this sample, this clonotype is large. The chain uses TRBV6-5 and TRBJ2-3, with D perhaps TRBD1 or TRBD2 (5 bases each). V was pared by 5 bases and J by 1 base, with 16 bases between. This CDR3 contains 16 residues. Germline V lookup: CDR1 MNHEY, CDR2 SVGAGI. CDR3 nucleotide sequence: TGTGCCAGCAGTCCTTGGCTAGCCAGGGGCACAGATACGCAGTATTTT. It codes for CASSPWLARGTDTQYF.

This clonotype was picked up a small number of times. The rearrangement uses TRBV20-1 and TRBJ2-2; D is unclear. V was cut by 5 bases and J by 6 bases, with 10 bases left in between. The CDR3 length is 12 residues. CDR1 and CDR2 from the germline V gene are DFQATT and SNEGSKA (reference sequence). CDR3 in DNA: TGCAGTGCTTACCTGGGTTCCGGGGAGCTGTTTTTT. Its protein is CSAYLGSGELFF.

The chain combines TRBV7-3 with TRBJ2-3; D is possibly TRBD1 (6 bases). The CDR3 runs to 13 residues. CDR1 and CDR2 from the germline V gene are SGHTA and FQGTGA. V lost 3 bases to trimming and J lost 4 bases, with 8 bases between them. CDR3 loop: CASSFPGADTQYF. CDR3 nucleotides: TGTGCCAGCAGCTTCCCAGGGGCAGATACGCAGTATTTT.

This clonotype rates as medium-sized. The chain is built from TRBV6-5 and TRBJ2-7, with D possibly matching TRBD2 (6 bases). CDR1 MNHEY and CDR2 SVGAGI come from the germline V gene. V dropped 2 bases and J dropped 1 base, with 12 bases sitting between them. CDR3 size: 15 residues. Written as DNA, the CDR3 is TGTGCCAGCAGTTACCGTCGGGGAGGATCCTACGAGCAGTACTTC. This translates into CASSYRRGGSYEQYF.